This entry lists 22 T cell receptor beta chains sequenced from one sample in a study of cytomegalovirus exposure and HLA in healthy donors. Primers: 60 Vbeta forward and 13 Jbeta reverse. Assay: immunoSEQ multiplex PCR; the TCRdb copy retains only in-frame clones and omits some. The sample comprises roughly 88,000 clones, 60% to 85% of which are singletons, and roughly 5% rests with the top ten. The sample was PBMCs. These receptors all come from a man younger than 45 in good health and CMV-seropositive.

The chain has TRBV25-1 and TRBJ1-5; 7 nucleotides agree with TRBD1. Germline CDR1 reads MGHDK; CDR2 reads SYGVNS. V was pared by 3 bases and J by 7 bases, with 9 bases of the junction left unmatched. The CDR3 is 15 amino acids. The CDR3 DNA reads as TGTGCCAGCAGTGACCGGACAGGTATGATGCAGCCCCAGCATTTT. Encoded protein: CASSDRTGMMQPQHF.

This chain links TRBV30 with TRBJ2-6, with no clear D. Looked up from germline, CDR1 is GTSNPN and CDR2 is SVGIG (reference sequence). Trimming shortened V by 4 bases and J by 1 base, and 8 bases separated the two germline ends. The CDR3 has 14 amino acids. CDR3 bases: TGTGCCTGGACCGGTGATTCTGGGGCCAACGTCCTGACTTTC. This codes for CAWTGDSGANVLTF.

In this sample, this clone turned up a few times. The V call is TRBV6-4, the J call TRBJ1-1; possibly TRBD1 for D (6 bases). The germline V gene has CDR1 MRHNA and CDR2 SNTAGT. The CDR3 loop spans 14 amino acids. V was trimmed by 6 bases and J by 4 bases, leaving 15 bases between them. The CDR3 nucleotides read TGTGCCAGCAGGATGGACAGAAGGAGCACTGAAGCTTTCTTT. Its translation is CASRMDRRSTEAFF.

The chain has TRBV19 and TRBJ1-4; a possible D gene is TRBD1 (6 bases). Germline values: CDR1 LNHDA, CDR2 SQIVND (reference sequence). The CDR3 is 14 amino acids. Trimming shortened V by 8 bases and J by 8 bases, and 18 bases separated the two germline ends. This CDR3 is CASDMGGRQEKLFF. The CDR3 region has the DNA TGTGCCAGTGATATGGGGGGGCGTCAAGAAAAACTGTTTTTT. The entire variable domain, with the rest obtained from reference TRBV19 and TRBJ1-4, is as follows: DGGITQSPKYLFRKEGQNVTLSCEQNLNHDAMYWYRQDPGQGLRLIYYSQIVNDFQKGDIAEGYSVSREKKESFPLTVTSAQKNPTAFYLCASDMGGRQEKLFFGSGTQLSVL.

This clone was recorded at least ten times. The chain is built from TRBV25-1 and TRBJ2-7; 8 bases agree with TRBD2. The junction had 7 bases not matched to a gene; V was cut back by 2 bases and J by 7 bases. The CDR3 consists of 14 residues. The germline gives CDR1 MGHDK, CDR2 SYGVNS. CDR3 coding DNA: TGTGCCAGCAGTGAAAGCCACGGGGGGGTTGAGCAGTACTTC. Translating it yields CASSESHGGVEQYF.

CDR3 loop: CASSLATSGHNEQFF. CDR3 DNA: TGTGCCAGCAGCTTAGCGACTAGCGGCCACAATGAGCAGTTCTTC. This chain connects TRBV7-9 to TRBJ2-1; TRBD2 matches 9 bases. The CDR3 loop spans 15 amino acids. Germline CDR1 reads SEHNR; CDR2 reads FQNEAQ (reference sequence). V gave up 0 bases and J gave up 5 bases; unmatched junction bases: 2. Full variable domain (remainder filled in from reference TRBV7-9 and TRBJ2-1): DTGVSQNPRHKITKRGQNVTFRCDPISEHNRLYWYRQTLGQGPEFLTYFQNEAQLEKSRLLSDRFSAERPKGSFSTLEIQRTEQGDSAMYLCASSLATSGHNEQFFGPGTRLTVL.

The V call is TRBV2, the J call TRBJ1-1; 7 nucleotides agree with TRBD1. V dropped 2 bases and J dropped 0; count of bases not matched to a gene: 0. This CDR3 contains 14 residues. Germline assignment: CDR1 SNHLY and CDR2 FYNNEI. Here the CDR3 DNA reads TGTGCCAGCAGTGAACAGGGGGTGAACACTGAAGCTTTCTTT. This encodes CASSEQGVNTEAFF.

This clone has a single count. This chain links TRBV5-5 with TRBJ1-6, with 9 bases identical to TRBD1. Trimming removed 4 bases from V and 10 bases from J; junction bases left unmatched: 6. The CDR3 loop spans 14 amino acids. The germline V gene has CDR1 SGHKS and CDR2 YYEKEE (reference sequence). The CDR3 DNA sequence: TGTGCCAGCAGCACCTACAGGGGGCACTCACCCCTCCACTTT. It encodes CASSTYRGHSPLHF.

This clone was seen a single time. The CDR3 DNA reads as TGTGCCAGCAGTTACTCGGACAGCTCCTACGAGCAGTACGTC. Its protein product is CASSYSDSSYEQYV. The V call is TRBV6-5, the J call TRBJ2-7; a possible D gene is TRBD1 (6 bases). The V end lost 0 bases, the J end lost 0 bases, and 6 bases lay between the germline ends. CDR3 length: 14 amino acids. The germline CDR1 and CDR2 sequences are MNHEY and SVGAGI.

The CDR3 here is CASSRGQGSTYGYTF. As DNA, the CDR3 is TGCGCCAGCAGCAGGGGACAGGGGTCAACCTATGGCTACACCTTC. The chain recombines TRBV5-1 with TRBJ1-2; 10 nucleotides align to TRBD1. Per germline, CDR1 SGHRS and CDR2 YFSETQ. V lost 4 bases, J lost 4 bases, and 7 bases stayed unmatched. The CDR3 extends over 15 amino acids. The full variable domain, in which reference TRBV5-1 and TRBJ1-2 provide the parts outside the CDR3, is KAGVTQTPRYLIKTRGQQVTLSCSPISGHRSVSWYQQTPGQGLQFLFEYFSETQRNKGNFPGRFSGRQFSNSRSEMNVSTLELGDSALYLCASSRGQGSTYGYTFGSGTRLTVV.

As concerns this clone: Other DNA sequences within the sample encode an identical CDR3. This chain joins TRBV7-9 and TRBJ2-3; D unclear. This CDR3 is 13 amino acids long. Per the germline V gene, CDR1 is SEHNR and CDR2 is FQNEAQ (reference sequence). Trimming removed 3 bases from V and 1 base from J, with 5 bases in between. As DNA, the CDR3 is TGTGCCAGCAGCTTTGGAGGCACAGATACGCAGTATTTT. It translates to CASSFGGTDTQYF.

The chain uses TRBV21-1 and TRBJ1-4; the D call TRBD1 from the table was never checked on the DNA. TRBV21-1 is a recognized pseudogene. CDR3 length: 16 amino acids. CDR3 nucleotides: TGTGCCAGCAGCCCCGGGACAGTTGCAACTAATGAAAAACTGTTTTTT. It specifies CASSPGTVATNEKLFF.

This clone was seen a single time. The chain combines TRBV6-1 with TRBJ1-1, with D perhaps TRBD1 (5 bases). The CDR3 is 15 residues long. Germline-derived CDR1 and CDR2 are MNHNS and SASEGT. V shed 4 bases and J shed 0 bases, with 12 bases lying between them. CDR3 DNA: TGTGCCAGCAGTGTCAAAAGACAGCTGAACACTGAAGCTTTCTTT. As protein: CASSVKRQLNTEAFF.

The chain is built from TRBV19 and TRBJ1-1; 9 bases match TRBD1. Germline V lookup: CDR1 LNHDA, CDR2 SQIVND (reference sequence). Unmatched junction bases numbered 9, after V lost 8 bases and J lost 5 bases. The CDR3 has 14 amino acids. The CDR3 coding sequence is TGTGCCAGTCAAATCGGACAGGGGAGAACTGAAGCTTTCTTT. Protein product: CASQIGQGRTEAFF. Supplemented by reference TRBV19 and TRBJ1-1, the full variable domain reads DGGITQSPKYLFRKEGQNVTLSCEQNLNHDAMYWYRQDPGQGLRLIYYSQIVNDFQKGDIAEGYSVSREKKESFPLTVTSAQKNPTAFYLCASQIGQGRTEAFFGQGTRLTVV.

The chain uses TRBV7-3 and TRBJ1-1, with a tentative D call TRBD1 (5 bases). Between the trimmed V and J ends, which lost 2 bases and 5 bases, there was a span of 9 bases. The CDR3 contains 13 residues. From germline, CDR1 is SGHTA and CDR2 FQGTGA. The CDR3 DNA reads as TGTGCCAGCAGCTTAGGTCAGGGAACTGAAGCTTTCTTT. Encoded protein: CASSLGQGTEAFF.

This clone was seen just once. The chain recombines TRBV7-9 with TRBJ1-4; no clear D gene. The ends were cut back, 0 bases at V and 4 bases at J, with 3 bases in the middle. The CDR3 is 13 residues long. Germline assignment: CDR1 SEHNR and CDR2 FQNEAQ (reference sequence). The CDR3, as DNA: TGTGCCAGCAGCTTAGCCCTTAATGAAAAACTGTTTTTT. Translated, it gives CASSLALNEKLFF.

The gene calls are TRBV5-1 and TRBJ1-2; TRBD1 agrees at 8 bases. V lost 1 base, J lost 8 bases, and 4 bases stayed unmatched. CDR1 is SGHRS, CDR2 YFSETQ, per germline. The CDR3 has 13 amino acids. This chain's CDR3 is CASSLRQGHGYTF. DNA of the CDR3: TGCGCCAGCAGCTTGCGACAGGGGCACGGCTACACCTTC. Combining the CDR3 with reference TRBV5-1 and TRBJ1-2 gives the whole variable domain KAGVTQTPRYLIKTRGQQVTLSCSPISGHRSVSWYQQTPGQGLQFLFEYFSETQRNKGNFPGRFSGRQFSNSRSEMNVSTLELGDSALYLCASSLRQGHGYTFGSGTRLTVV.

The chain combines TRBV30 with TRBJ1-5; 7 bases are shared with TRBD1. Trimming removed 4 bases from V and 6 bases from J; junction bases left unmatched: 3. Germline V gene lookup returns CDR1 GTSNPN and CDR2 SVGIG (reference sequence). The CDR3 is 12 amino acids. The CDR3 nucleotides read TGTGCCTGGAAGACAGGGTTTCAGCCCCAGCATTTT. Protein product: CAWKTGFQPQHF. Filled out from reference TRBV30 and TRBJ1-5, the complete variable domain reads SQTIHQWPATLVQPVGSPLSLECTVEGTSNPNLYWYRQAAGRGLQLLFYSVGIGQISSEVPQNLSASRPQDRQFILSSKKLLLSDSGFYLCAWKTGFQPQHFGDGTRLSIL.

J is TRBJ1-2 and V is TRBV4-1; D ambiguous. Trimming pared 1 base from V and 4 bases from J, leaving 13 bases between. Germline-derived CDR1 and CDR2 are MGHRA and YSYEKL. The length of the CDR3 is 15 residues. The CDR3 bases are TGCGCCAGCAGCCAAGGGCCGGGAGGACCCTATGGCTACACCTTC. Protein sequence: CASSQGPGGPYGYTF.

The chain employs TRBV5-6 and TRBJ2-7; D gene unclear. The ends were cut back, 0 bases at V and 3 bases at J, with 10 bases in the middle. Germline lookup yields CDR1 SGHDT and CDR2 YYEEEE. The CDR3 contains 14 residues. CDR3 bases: TGTGCCAGCAGCTTGGCAATTTCAGACTACGAGCAGTACGTC. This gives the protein CASSLAISDYEQYV.

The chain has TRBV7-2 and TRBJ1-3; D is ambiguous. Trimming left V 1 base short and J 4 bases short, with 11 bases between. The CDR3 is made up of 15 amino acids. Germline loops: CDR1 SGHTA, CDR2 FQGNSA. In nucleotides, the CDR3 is TGTGCCAGCAGCTTAGGCGGTGGTTCCGGAAACACCATATATTTT. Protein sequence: CASSLGGGSGNTIYF.

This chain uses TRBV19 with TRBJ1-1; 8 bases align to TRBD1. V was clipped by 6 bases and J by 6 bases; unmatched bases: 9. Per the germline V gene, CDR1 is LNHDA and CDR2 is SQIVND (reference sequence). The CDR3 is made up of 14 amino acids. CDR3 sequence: CASRRGTGSAEAFF. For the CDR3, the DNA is TGTGCCAGTAGGAGGGGGACAGGCAGTGCTGAAGCTTTCTTT.